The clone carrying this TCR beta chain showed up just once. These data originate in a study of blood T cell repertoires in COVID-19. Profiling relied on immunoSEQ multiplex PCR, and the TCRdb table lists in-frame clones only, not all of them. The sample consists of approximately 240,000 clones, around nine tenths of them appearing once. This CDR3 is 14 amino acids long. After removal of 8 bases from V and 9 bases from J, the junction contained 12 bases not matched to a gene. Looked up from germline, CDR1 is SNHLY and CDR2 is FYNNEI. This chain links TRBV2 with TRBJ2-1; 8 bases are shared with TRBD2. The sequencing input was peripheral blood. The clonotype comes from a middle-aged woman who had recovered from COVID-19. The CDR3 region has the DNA TGTGCCAGCGGGGGACGGGAGGGCCTTGTTGAGCAGTTCTTC. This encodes CASGGREGLVEQFF.